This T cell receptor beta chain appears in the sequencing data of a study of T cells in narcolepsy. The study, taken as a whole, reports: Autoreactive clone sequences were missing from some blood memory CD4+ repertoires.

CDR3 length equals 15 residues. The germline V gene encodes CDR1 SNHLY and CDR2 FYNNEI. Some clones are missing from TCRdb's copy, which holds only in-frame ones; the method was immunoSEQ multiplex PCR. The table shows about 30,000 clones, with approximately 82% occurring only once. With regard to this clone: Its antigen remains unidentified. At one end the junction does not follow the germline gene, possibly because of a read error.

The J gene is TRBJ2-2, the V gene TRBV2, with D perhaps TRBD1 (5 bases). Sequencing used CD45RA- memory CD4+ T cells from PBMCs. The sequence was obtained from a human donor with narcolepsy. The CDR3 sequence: CASREGAGFTGELFF. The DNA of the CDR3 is TGTGCCAGCAGGGAAGGGGCTGGGTTCACCGGGGAGCTGTTTTTT.